The rows below give T cell receptor beta chains drawn from one sample of a study of glioma-infiltrating T cells. TCRdb reprocessed the multiplex PCR reads via MiXCR and lists one record per CDR3 protein. Of about 130,000 distinct CDR3 sequences detected, around 25% appear once; the ten largest clones hold around a quarter. The specimen sequenced was glioma tissue, nonneoplastic brain tissue, or PBMCs (not recorded which). Source of these receptors: a human donor with low-grade glioma or glioblastoma, undergoing nonglioma brain surgery, or in good health (not recorded which). CDR3s include the opening cysteine and the closing phenylalanine or tryptophan. The order of the fields is clone size, D gene, V gene, J gene, CDR3 DNA, CDR3 protein. A D gene is named only where the DNA matches it firmly. Not every row has a clone size; where given, it reads once, few, many or a size class.

many	.	TRBV20-1	TRBJ1-2	TGCAGTGCTCCGGACACCCAGCTCTATGGCTACACCTTC	CSAPDTQLYGYTF
few	.	TRBV6-1	TRBJ2-5	TGTGCCAGCCGTGTCCCCTCGGAGGAGACCCAGTACTTC	CASRVPSEETQYF
.	.	TRBV20-1	TRBJ1-3	TGCAGTGCTAGGAGTGCCCACAGGGGAAACACCATATATTTT	CSARSAHRGNTIYF
.	TRBD1	TRBV18	TRBJ1-5	TGTGCCAGCTCACTAACGGGACAGGACAATCAGCCCCAGCATTTT	CASSLTGQDNQPQHF
many	.	TRBV27	TRBJ1-2	TGTGCCAGCAGTTTCTCGGGACGGGACTATGGCTACACCTTC	CASSFSGRDYGYTF
many	.	TRBV6-1	TRBJ1-5	TGTGCCAGCAGTTCTCGACTGAAGAATCAGCCCCAGCATTTT	CASSSRLKNQPQHF
many	.	TRBV20-1	TRBJ1-3	TGCAGTGCCCCCCAGGGAAGCTCTGGAAACACCATATATTTT	CSAPQGSSGNTIYF
few	TRBD2	TRBV5-1	TRBJ2-1	TGCGCCAGCAGCTCCCAGGGAAGCGGGGGAAGGAATGAGCAGTTCTTC	CASSSQGSGGRNEQFF
many	.	TRBV6-1	TRBJ1-2	TGTGCCAGCAGTGAAGGGGGAAACTATGGCTACACCTTC	CASSEGGNYGYTF
many	.	TRBV6-1	TRBJ2-1	TGTGCCAGCAGACAGGAGGCTGCGAGGAACAATGAGCAGTTCTTC	CASRQEAARNNEQFF
.	.	TRBV7-2	TRBJ2-4	TGTGCCAGCAGCTTAATGAAGACCAAAAACATTCAGTACTTC	CASSLMKTKNIQYF
few	.	TRBV24-1	TRBJ1-2	TGTGCCACCAGTGTGGGCGGCAACTATGGCTACACCTTC	CATSVGGNYGYTF
many	.	TRBV6-1	TRBJ1-2	TGTGCCAGCAGTTGGAGGCAGGGGAATGGCTACACCTTC	CASSWRQGNGYTF
few	TRBD1	TRBV11-3	TRBJ2-3	TGTGCCAGCAGCTTTTTCCAGGGGGCGAGAGATACGCAGTATTTT	CASSFFQGARDTQYF
few	.	TRBV7-9	TRBJ1-6	TGTGCCAGCAGCTTAGGCCAGATGGTCCACTTT	CASSLGQMVHF
.	TRBD1	TRBV6-1	TRBJ1-6	TGTGCCAGCAGCTTACAGGGGGCGCATAATTCACCCCTCCACTTT	CASSLQGAHNSPLHF
few	.	TRBV9	TRBJ1-2	TGTGCCAGCAGCGCCGTCGACACAGTATCGCCTTATGGCTACACCTTC	CASSAVDTVSPYGYTF